These 32 T cell receptor beta chains originate from one sample sequenced in a study of shared clonotypes between healthy human individuals. CD45RO-negative cells were positively selected for CCR7, leaving out terminally differentiated effector memory CD45RA+ cells. Sequencing was performed with immunoSEQ multiplex PCR; in TCRdb, only in-frame clones are kept and a portion is missing. The repertoire holds around 1.9 million clones, with 85% to 95% as singletons. Specimen: naive CD8+ T cells from PBMCs. Source of these receptors: a man in his late teens or twenties in good health. Some clones in this sample may be carry-over from other donors' samples.

The genes are TRBV20-1 and TRBJ2-1; possible D gene TRBD1, 5 bases. Germline CDR1 DFQATT, CDR2 SNEGSKA (reference sequence). Trimming took 7 bases from V and 10 from J, leaving 5 bases between them. This CDR3 spans 8 amino acids. The CDR3 DNA follows: TGCAGTGAGGGGGAGCAGTTCTTC. Protein sequence: CSEGEQFF.

The rearrangement uses TRBV6-1 and TRBJ2-7, with TRBD1 matching 7 bases. With 5 bases clipped from V and 4 bases from J, the junction kept 5 bases outside the gene matches. Germline assignment: CDR1 MNHNS and CDR2 SASEGT. This CDR3 has 13 residues. CDR3 DNA: TGTGCCAGCAGTTCCGACAGGGAATACGAGCAGTACTTC. Its protein product is CASSSDREYEQYF.

The chain recombines TRBV28 with TRBJ2-7, with D maybe TRBD1 (7 bases). The V gene lost 5 bases and the J gene lost 7 bases, with 21 bases spanning the gap. Germline V gene sequence: CDR1 MDHEN, CDR2 SYDVKM. The CDR3 totals 15 residues. The CDR3 protein is CASSPEGATGWEQYF. CDR3 DNA sequence: TGTGCCAGCAGTCCGGAGGGGGCGACGGGGTGGGAGCAGTACTTC. Full variable domain (rest looked up from reference TRBV28 and TRBJ2-7): DVKVTQSSRYLVKRTGEKVFLECVQDMDHENMFWYRQDPGLGLRLIYFSYDVKMKEKGDIPEGYSVSREKKERFSLILESASTNQTSMYLCASSPEGATGWEQYFGPGTRLTVT.

This rearrangement joins TRBV27 to TRBJ2-7, with 11 bases matching TRBD2. V was pared by 2 bases and J by 6 bases, with 3 bases of the junction left unmatched. The CDR3 contains 14 residues. CDR1 is MNHEY and CDR2 is SMNVEV in the germline V gene (reference sequence). The CDR3 DNA follows: TGTGCCAGCAGTTTAAGTCTAGCGGGAGGCGAGCAGTACTTC. Translated, it gives CASSLSLAGGEQYF.

The CDR3 sequence: CASSLGSGPYNEQFF. Here the CDR3 DNA reads TGTGCCAGCAGCCTAGGGAGCGGTCCATACAATGAGCAGTTCTTC. This chain uses TRBV9 with TRBJ2-1, with D perhaps TRBD2 (5 bases). The V end was cut by 4 bases, the J end by 4 bases, with 15 bases between. The CDR3 contains 15 residues. Germline V CDR1 and CDR2: SGDLS, YYNGEE.

The rearrangement links TRBV4-2 to TRBJ2-5; D remains ambiguous. CDR1 and CDR2 (germline): LGHNA, YNFKEQ. The CDR3 totals 14 residues. Trimming left V 8 bases short and J 1 base short, with 14 bases between. DNA for the CDR3: TGTGCCAGCGGGGAAGCGCGCCTCCAAGAGACCCAGTACTTC. This encodes CASGEARLQETQYF.

The rearrangement links TRBV5-1 to TRBJ2-1; 12 nucleotides match TRBD2. CDR3 size: 18 residues. Trimming cost V 2 bases and J 0 bases; bases outside gene matches: 6. Germline values: CDR1 SGHRS, CDR2 YFSETQ. The CDR3 region is CASSFRLAGESSYNEQFF. The CDR3, as DNA: TGCGCCAGCAGCTTTCGACTAGCGGGAGAAAGCTCCTACAATGAGCAGTTCTTC. Looking up the rest from reference TRBV5-1 and TRBJ2-1 gives the full variable domain: KAGVTQTPRYLIKTRGQQVTLSCSPISGHRSVSWYQQTPGQGLQFLFEYFSETQRNKGNFPGRFSGRQFSNSRSEMNVSTLELGDSALYLCASSFRLAGESSYNEQFFGPGTRLTVL.

This clone was found once. The gene calls are TRBV6-5 and TRBJ2-7, with D uncertain. Germline CDR1 is MNHEY and CDR2 is SVGAGI. CDR3 length: 14 residues. Deletions cut 2 bases from V and 0 bases from J, with 8 bases between. CDR3 nucleotides: TGTGCCAGCAGTTACGTCGCGAGCTCCTACGAGCAGTACTTC. This codes for CASSYVASSYEQYF.

The CDR3 DNA sequence: TGCAGCGTTGGGGGTTGGATAGGACCTGACCACAATGAGCAGTTCTTC. Protein sequence: CSVGGWIGPDHNEQFF. The chain has TRBV29-1 and TRBJ2-1, with unresolved D. V lost 4 bases, J lost 5 bases, and 21 bases lay in between. The CDR3 sequence is 16 residues long. The germline gives CDR1 SQVTM, CDR2 ANQGSEA.

This chain links TRBV7-9 with TRBJ1-3, with TRBD1 matching over 10 bases. The CDR3 loop spans 16 amino acids. Per the germline V gene, CDR1 is SEHNR and CDR2 is FQNEAQ (reference sequence). Trimming at V came to 5 bases and at J to 1 base, leaving 5 bases not matched to a gene. The CDR3 reads CASSGRQGASGNTIYF. CDR3 nucleotides: TGTGCCAGCAGCGGCAGACAGGGGGCGTCTGGAAACACCATATATTTT. The full variable domain, with the rest looked up from reference TRBV7-9 and TRBJ1-3, is DTGVSQNPRHKITKRGQNVTFRCDPISEHNRLYWYRQTLGQGPEFLTYFQNEAQLEKSRLLSDRFSAERPKGSFSTLEIQRTEQGDSAMYLCASSGRQGASGNTIYFGEGSWLTVV.

V usage is TRBV10-3 and J usage is TRBJ2-1; maybe TRBD2 (6 bases). This CDR3 region has 15 residues. The V end lost 4 bases, the J end lost 4 bases, and 14 bases lay between the germline ends. Looked up from germline, CDR1 is ENHRY and CDR2 is SYGVKD. For the CDR3, the DNA is TGTGCCATCAGTGTAGGGGCAGGGAGGTACAATGAGCAGTTCTTC. Translating it yields CAISVGAGRYNEQFF.

This chain connects TRBV5-4 to TRBJ2-1; 7 bases are shared with TRBD2. Per the germline V gene, CDR1 is SGHNT and CDR2 is YYREEE (reference sequence). V lost 4 bases, J lost 0 bases, and 10 bases stayed unmatched. This CDR3 region has 17 residues. The CDR3 nucleotides are TGTGCCAGCAGCCCTTGGGGGGGGTTAAGCTCCTACAATGAGCAGTTCTTC. Amino acid sequence: CASSPWGGLSSYNEQFF.

J is TRBJ2-1 and V is TRBV10-1; 8 positions match TRBD2. The CDR3 covers 14 residues. The junction had 9 bases not matched to a gene; V was cut back by 6 bases and J by 8 bases. CDR1 is WNHNN and CDR2 is SYGVQD in the germline V gene (reference sequence). The CDR3 protein is CASSAGTRSHEQFF. In DNA, the CDR3 is TGCGCCAGCAGCGCCGGGACTAGGTCCCATGAGCAGTTCTTC.

The chain employs TRBV28 and TRBJ2-3; D is unresolved. Germline V gene lookup returns CDR1 MDHEN and CDR2 SYDVKM. V dropped 3 bases and J dropped 3 bases, with 10 bases sitting between them. This CDR3 is built from 14 residues. CDR3 DNA: TGTGCCAGCAGTTTTACTGCGGCGACAGATACGCAGTATTTT. It translates to CASSFTAATDTQYF.

This chain uses TRBV28 with TRBJ2-7; D may correspond to TRBD1 or TRBD2 (5 bases each). The V end lost 6 bases, the J end lost 1 base, and 25 bases lay between the germline ends. The CDR3 has 18 residues. Germline lookup yields CDR1 MDHEN and CDR2 SYDVKM. The CDR3 is CASRGRAPRSRGSYEQYF. The CDR3 DNA follows: TGTGCCAGCAGAGGCCGGGCTCCAAGGTCGAGGGGATCCTACGAGCAGTACTTC.

This clone showed up just once. The chain links TRBV27 to TRBJ2-7; a possible D gene is TRBD2 (5 bases). The ends were cut back, 5 bases at V and 6 bases at J, with 11 bases in the middle. CDR3 length: 12 amino acids. Germline V lookup: CDR1 MNHEY, CDR2 SMNVEV (reference sequence). This CDR3 is CASSNLRGEQYF. In DNA form, the CDR3 reads TGTGCCAGCAGTAACCTACGGGGCGAGCAGTACTTC.

The V gene is TRBV29-1, the J gene TRBJ2-5, with D possibly being TRBD1 or TRBD2 (6 bases each). Trimming took 7 bases from V and 2 from J, leaving 23 bases between them. Germline CDR1 and CDR2: SQVTM and ANQGSEA. This CDR3 spans 16 amino acids. The CDR3 spells CSAASGAYPPQETQYF. In nucleotides, the CDR3 is TGCAGCGCCGCCTCGGGGGCCTACCCCCCGCAAGAGACCCAGTACTTC.

The chain recombines TRBV5-6 with TRBJ2-7, with D possibly TRBD1 on 6 matching bases. CDR3 length: 15 amino acids. The germline gives CDR1 SGHDT, CDR2 YYEEEE. V lost 3 bases and J lost 2, with 15 bases in between. The CDR3 loop is CASSSPGEMAYEQYF. The CDR3 region has the DNA TGTGCCAGCAGCTCCCCAGGGGAAATGGCCTACGAGCAGTACTTC.

The chain's CDR3 is CASSPPATEQYF. The CDR3 DNA is TGCGCCAGCAGCCCCCCAGCCACCGAGCAGTACTTC. The J gene is TRBJ2-5, the V gene TRBV4-1; D ambiguous. The J call may be mistaken, given a closer DNA end match to TRBJ2-7. Germline values: CDR1 MGHRA, CDR2 YSYEKL. The CDR3 is made up of 12 amino acids.

In DNA, the CDR3 is TGTGCCAGCAGCGCTACAGGGGGCACTGGAAACACCATATATTTT. It is translated as CASSATGGTGNTIYF. The chain is built from TRBV9 and TRBJ1-3, with TRBD1 matching 9 bases. V lost 3 bases to trimming and J lost 2 bases; unmatched junction nucleotides: 3. This CDR3 is 15 amino acids long. The V gene's germline CDR1 is SGDLS and CDR2 YYNGEE. The full variable domain, its missing parts supplied by reference TRBV9 and TRBJ1-3, is DSGVTQTPKHLITATGQRVTLRCSPRSGDLSVYWYQQSLDQGLQFLIQYYNGEERAKGNILERFSAQQFPDLHSELNLSSLELGDSALYFCASSATGGTGNTIYFGEGSWLTVV.

The chain recombines TRBV7-9 with TRBJ2-7; TRBD2 might be the D (6 bases). This CDR3 has 14 amino acids. Germline CDR1 and CDR2: SEHNR and FQNEAQ (reference sequence). Trimming shortened V by 3 bases and J by 2 bases, and 11 bases separated the two germline ends. The CDR3 region is CASSFLGGPYEQYF. Written as DNA, the CDR3 is TGTGCCAGCAGCTTCCTAGGAGGGCCCTACGAGCAGTACTTC.

This chain joins TRBV29-1 and TRBJ1-2; D gene uncertain. CDR3 size: 14 residues. The V and J ends lost 4 bases and 5 bases respectively, with 17 bases between them. Germline V gives CDR1 SQVTM, CDR2 ANQGSEA. CDR3 sequence: CSVVQDEAGYGYTF. The CDR3 DNA reads TGCAGCGTTGTCCAGGACGAGGCCGGATATGGCTACACCTTC.

The chain joins TRBV29-1 to TRBJ1-2; no reliable D call. Trimming took 0 bases from V and 6 from J, leaving 5 bases between them. Germline CDR1 is SQVTM and CDR2 is ANQGSEA. There are 11 residues in the CDR3. CDR3 in amino acids: CSVEDGHGYTF. In DNA form, the CDR3 reads TGCAGCGTTGAAGATGGCCATGGCTACACCTTC.

This chain uses TRBV9 with TRBJ1-2; tentatively, D is TRBD1 (6 bases). Between the trimmed V and J ends, which lost 0 bases and 5 bases, there was a span of 14 bases. The CDR3 is made up of 15 amino acids. In germline, CDR1 is SGDLS, CDR2 YYNGEE. CDR3: CASSVEAGAWYGYTF. The DNA of the CDR3 is TGTGCCAGCAGCGTAGAGGCAGGGGCATGGTATGGCTACACCTTC. The full variable domain, completed using reference TRBV9 and TRBJ1-2, is DSGVTQTPKHLITATGQRVTLRCSPRSGDLSVYWYQQSLDQGLQFLIQYYNGEERAKGNILERFSAQQFPDLHSELNLSSLELGDSALYFCASSVEAGAWYGYTFGSGTRLTVV.

This clone has just one count. The gene calls are TRBV7-9 and TRBJ2-2, with TRBD1 matching 7 bases. Trimming removed 5 bases from V and 2 bases from J; junction bases left unmatched: 11. CDR1 SEHNR and CDR2 FQNEAQ come from the germline V gene (reference sequence). The CDR3 sequence is 17 residues long. The CDR3: CASSSGPGQINTGELFF. CDR3 nucleotides: TGTGCCAGCAGCAGCGGTCCGGGACAGATTAACACCGGGGAGCTGTTTTTT.

This clone was seen a few times. This same CDR3 is encoded by further DNA sequences in the sample. The genes are TRBV5-4 and TRBJ1-1, with D perhaps matching TRBD1 (6 bases). Germline V gene sequence: CDR1 SGHNT, CDR2 YYREEE (reference sequence). This CDR3 region has 14 residues. Trimming pared 0 bases from V and 1 base from J, leaving 7 bases between. In DNA, the CDR3 is TGTGCCAGCAGCTTGGACAGGGAGAACACTGAAGCTTTCTTT. Encoded protein: CASSLDRENTEAFF.

The V gene is TRBV6-5, the J gene TRBJ1-2; D might be TRBD1 (5 bases). V lost 6 bases, J lost 4 bases, and 18 bases lay in between. The CDR3 extends over 15 amino acids. Germline-derived CDR1 and CDR2 are MNHEY and SVGAGI. The chain's CDR3 is CASSSGEGVGYGYTF. DNA for the CDR3: TGTGCCAGCAGCTCCGGTGAAGGGGTGGGCTATGGCTACACCTTC.

The chain recombines TRBV5-3 with TRBJ2-7; unclear D gene. TRBV5-3 is an ORF for which the function is uncertain. This CDR3 is built from 14 residues. Trimming took 0 bases from V and 2 from J, leaving 9 bases between them. The CDR3 region has the DNA TGTGCCAGAAGCTTGGTTAGGGTCACCTACGAGCAGTACTTC. Translation: CARSLVRVTYEQYF.

The V and J genes are TRBV29-1 and TRBJ2-3; TRBD2 might be the D (5 bases). Germline CDR1 and CDR2: SQVTM and ANQGSEA. Trimming took off 5 bases at V and 3 bases at J, with 9 bases between the two ends. The CDR3 covers 12 residues. The CDR3 coding sequence is TGCAGCGTTTTCACTAGTACAGATACGCAGTATTTT. Its protein product is CSVFTSTDTQYF.

The chain uses TRBV5-1 and TRBJ2-2; 8 nucleotides line up with TRBD1. CDR1 and CDR2 (germline): SGHRS, YFSETQ. The V and J ends lost 5 bases and 5 bases, in that order; junction bases with no gene match: 8. CDR3 size: 15 residues. CDR3 DNA: TGCGCCAGCAGGGTCAGGGGGCCTGGTACCGGGGAGCTGTTTTTT. Translation gives CASRVRGPGTGELFF. Based on the CDR3 plus reference TRBV5-1 and TRBJ2-2, the full variable domain is KAGVTQTPRYLIKTRGQQVTLSCSPISGHRSVSWYQQTPGQGLQFLFEYFSETQRNKGNFPGRFSGRQFSNSRSEMNVSTLELGDSALYLCASRVRGPGTGELFFGEGSRLTVL.

Comments on this clone: Additional DNA sequences in this sample encode the identical CDR3. The genes are TRBV7-9 and TRBJ2-6; D might be TRBD2 (5 bases). Per germline, CDR1 SEHNR and CDR2 FQNEAQ (reference sequence). This CDR3 region has 15 residues. The germline V and J ends were trimmed by 5 bases and 1 base, with 9 bases remaining between them. The CDR3 nucleotides are TGTGCCAGCAGCCCCCGAGGGTCTGGGGCCAACGTCCTGACTTTC. Translation: CASSPRGSGANVLTF.

The chain couples TRBV6-1 to TRBJ1-2; D unclear. The V gene's germline CDR1 is MNHNS and CDR2 SASEGT. There are 15 residues in the CDR3. V was shortened by 4 bases and J by 2 bases, with 14 bases between the two germline ends. CDR3 in DNA: TGTGCCAGCAGTGGCGTATCGGGTTCGAACTATGGCTACACCTTC. It encodes CASSGVSGSNYGYTF.